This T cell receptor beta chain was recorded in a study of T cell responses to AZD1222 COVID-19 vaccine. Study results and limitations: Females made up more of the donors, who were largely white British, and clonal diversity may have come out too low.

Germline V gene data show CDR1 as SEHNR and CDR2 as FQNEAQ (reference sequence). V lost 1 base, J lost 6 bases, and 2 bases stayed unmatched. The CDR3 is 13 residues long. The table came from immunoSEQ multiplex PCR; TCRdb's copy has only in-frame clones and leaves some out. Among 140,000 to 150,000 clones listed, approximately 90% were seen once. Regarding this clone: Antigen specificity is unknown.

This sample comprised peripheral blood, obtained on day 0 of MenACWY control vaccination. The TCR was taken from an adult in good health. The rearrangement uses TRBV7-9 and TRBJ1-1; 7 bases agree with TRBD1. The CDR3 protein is CASSLDGTAEAFF. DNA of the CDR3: TGTGCCAGCAGCTTAGACGGGACAGCTGAAGCTTTCTTT. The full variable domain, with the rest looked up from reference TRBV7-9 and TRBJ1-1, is DTGVSQNPRHKITKRGQNVTFRCDPISEHNRLYWYRQTLGQGPEFLTYFQNEAQLEKSRLLSDRFSAERPKGSFSTLEIQRTEQGDSAMYLCASSLDGTAEAFFGQGTRLTVV.